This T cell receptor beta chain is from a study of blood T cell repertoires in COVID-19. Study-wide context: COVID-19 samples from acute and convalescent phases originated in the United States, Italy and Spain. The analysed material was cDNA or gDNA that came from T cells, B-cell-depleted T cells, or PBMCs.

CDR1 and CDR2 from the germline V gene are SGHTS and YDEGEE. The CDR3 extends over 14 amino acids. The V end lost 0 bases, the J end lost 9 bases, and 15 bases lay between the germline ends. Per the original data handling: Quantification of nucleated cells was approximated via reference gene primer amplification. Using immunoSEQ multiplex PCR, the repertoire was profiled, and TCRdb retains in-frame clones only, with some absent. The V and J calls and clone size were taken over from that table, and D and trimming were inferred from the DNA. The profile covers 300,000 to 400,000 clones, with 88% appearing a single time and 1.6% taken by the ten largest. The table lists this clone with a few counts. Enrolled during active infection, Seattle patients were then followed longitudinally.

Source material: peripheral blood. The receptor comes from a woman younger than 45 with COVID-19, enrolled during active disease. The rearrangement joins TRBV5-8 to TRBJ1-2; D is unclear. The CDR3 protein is CASSLGGSHLSYTF. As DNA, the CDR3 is TGTGCCAGCAGCTTGGGCGGGTCCCACTTGAGCTACACCTTC. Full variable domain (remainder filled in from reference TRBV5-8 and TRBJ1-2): EAGVTQSPTHLIKTRGQQATLRCSPISGHTSVYWYQQALGLGLQFLLWYDEGEERNRGNFPPRFSGRQFPNYSSELNVNALELEDSALYLCASSLGGSHLSYTFGSGTRLTVV.